The next 27 T cell receptor beta chains were all read from a single sample in a study of blood T cell repertoires in COVID-19. TCRdb keeps only in-frame clones here, not all; method: immunoSEQ multiplex PCR. Of approximately 200,000 clones listed, roughly four fifths are singletons. Sequenced sample: PBMCs or T cells enriched from blood (not recorded which). These receptor sequences come from a woman aged 40-49 years with acute COVID-19.

The J gene is TRBJ1-5, the V gene TRBV28, with a tentative D call TRBD1 (5 bases). In germline, CDR1 is MDHEN, CDR2 SYDVKM. The CDR3 spans 14 residues. Trimming took off 5 bases at V and 5 bases at J, with 13 bases between the two ends. As DNA, the CDR3 is TGTGCCAGCAGTCCGGAGTGGGGCGATCAGCCCCAGCATTTT. Translation gives CASSPEWGDQPQHF.

The chain combines TRBV30 with TRBJ2-5, with D perhaps TRBD2 (6 bases). Trimming shortened V by 0 bases and J by 4 bases, and 15 bases separated the two germline ends. CDR1 and CDR2 from the germline V gene are GTSNPN and SVGIG (reference sequence). CDR3 length: 15 residues. This CDR3 reads CAWSVLPVGGETQYF. The CDR3 nucleotides are TGTGCCTGGAGTGTACTACCAGTGGGGGGAGAGACCCAGTACTTC.

V is TRBV5-5 and J is TRBJ2-3; D possibly corresponds to TRBD1 (6 bases). Trimming stripped 5 bases from V and 1 base from J, with 8 bases between. The germline CDR1 and CDR2 sequences are SGHKS and YYEKEE (reference sequence). The CDR3 is 13 residues long. CDR3 DNA sequence: TGTGCCAGCAGGCCAGGGGGCACAGATACGCAGTATTTT. Amino acid sequence: CASRPGGTDTQYF.

With regard to this clone: Other DNA sequences in this specimen translate into the identical CDR3. The chain couples TRBV28 to TRBJ1-2; 12 bases line up with TRBD1. CDR3 size: 17 residues. V shed 5 bases, J shed 2 bases, and the junction held 9 bases outside the gene matches. Germline CDR1 and CDR2: MDHEN and SYDVKM. The CDR3 is CASSPMGQGAGNYGYTF. DNA of the CDR3: TGTGCCAGCAGTCCGATGGGACAGGGGGCGGGGAACTATGGCTACACCTTC.

The chain couples TRBV11-2 to TRBJ2-3; D perhaps matches TRBD2 (6 bases). This CDR3 comprises 16 residues. The germline V gene has CDR1 SGHAT and CDR2 FQNNGV. V gave up 2 bases and J gave up 6 bases, with 18 bases separating them. The CDR3 reads CASSLLAYPPADTQYF. The CDR3 DNA reads TGTGCCAGCAGCTTACTAGCGTACCCCCCGGCCGATACGCAGTATTTT.

This clone appeared a single time. V is TRBV7-9 and J is TRBJ1-3; TRBD1 is a possible D gene (6 bases). Germline values: CDR1 SEHNR, CDR2 FQNEAQ (reference sequence). CDR3 length: 12 residues. The ends were cut back, 9 bases at V and 7 bases at J, with 13 bases in the middle. The CDR3 nucleotides are TGTGCCAGTACAGGGAGTAGGAACACCATATATTTT. Amino acid sequence: CASTGSRNTIYF.

The sample holds a few counts of this clone. V is TRBV2 and J is TRBJ2-3, with 14 nucleotides matching TRBD2. The length of the CDR3 is 21 residues. After removal of 1 base from V and 3 bases from J, the junction contained 15 bases not matched to a gene. Germline lookup yields CDR1 SNHLY and CDR2 FYNNEI. DNA for the CDR3: TGTGCCAGCAGTGAAGGGGTTTGGCGACTAGCGGGAGGGAGAAGGACAGATACGCAGTATTTT. The encoded protein is CASSEGVWRLAGGRRTDTQYF.

In this sample, this clone turned up many times. V gene TRBV7-9 combines with J gene TRBJ1-4; the D gene is possibly TRBD1 (6 bases). CDR1 SEHNR and CDR2 FQNEAQ come from the germline V gene (reference sequence). V was shortened by 0 bases and J by 4 bases, with 6 bases between the two germline ends. The CDR3 runs to 14 residues. CDR3: CASSLAGHNEKLFF. DNA of the CDR3: TGTGCCAGCAGCTTAGCGGGACATAATGAAAAACTGTTTTTT.

This clone was observed once. The genes are TRBV28 and TRBJ1-1; 10 bases are a match to TRBD1. This CDR3 contains 16 residues. Germline V gene sequence: CDR1 MDHEN, CDR2 SYDVKM. Trimming at V came to 4 bases and at J to 0 bases, leaving 5 bases not matched to a gene. The CDR3 sequence is CASSSRQGAVNTEAFF. The CDR3 nucleotides read TGTGCCAGCAGTTCGAGACAGGGGGCGGTGAACACTGAAGCTTTCTTT.

This clone has just one count. The chain recombines TRBV9 with TRBJ2-7, with 7 bases lining up with TRBD1. Per germline, CDR1 SGDLS and CDR2 YYNGEE. The CDR3 totals 14 residues. V shed 4 bases and J 2 bases; nucleotides not matched to a gene: 6. The CDR3 coding sequence is TGTGCCAGCAGCATAACCGGGACAGCCTACGAGCAGTACTTC. Amino acid sequence: CASSITGTAYEQYF.

This clone was counted once. V and J are TRBV28 and TRBJ1-2, with D unclear. The V end was cut by 7 bases, the J end by 4 bases, with 19 bases between. The CDR3 runs to 15 residues. Germline CDR1 MDHEN, CDR2 SYDVKM. The CDR3 region is CASISGARVFYGYTF. CDR3 coding DNA: TGTGCCAGCATCTCGGGTGCGAGAGTTTTCTATGGCTACACCTTC.

Concerning this clone: Other DNA sequences in this specimen translate into the identical CDR3. The chain employs TRBV5-1 and TRBJ1-5, with TRBD1 matching 8 bases. Germline V gives CDR1 SGHRS, CDR2 YFSETQ. The J segment lost 0 bases and the V segment lost 2 bases, leaving 4 bases of the junction unmatched. The length of the CDR3 is 16 residues. CDR3 in DNA: TGCGCCAGCAGCTTAGGACAGGGTGATAGCAATCAGCCCCAGCATTTT. The encoded protein is CASSLGQGDSNQPQHF.

This rearrangement joins TRBV15 to TRBJ2-7; the match to TRBD1 covers 8 bases. The CDR3 has 16 amino acids. V was clipped by 2 bases and J by 3 bases; unmatched bases: 9. Germline V gene data show CDR1 as LNHNV and CDR2 as YYDKDF (reference sequence). The CDR3 here is CATSRPPRTGIYEQYF. CDR3 in DNA: TGTGCCACCAGCAGACCTCCTAGGACAGGGATCTACGAGCAGTACTTC.

The rearrangement uses TRBV12-5 and TRBJ2-5; possibly TRBD1 for D (5 bases). Trimming shortened V by 1 base and J by 1 base, and 7 bases separated the two germline ends. Germline CDR1 LGHNT, CDR2 FRNRAP. CDR3 length: 14 amino acids. This CDR3 is CASGLGGLQETQYF. In DNA form, the CDR3 reads TGTGCTAGTGGTTTGGGGGGCCTCCAAGAGACCCAGTACTTC.

This clone was counted many times. V and J are TRBV19 and TRBJ2-7, with 8 positions matching TRBD1. The germline gives CDR1 LNHDA, CDR2 SQIVND (reference sequence). This CDR3 is built from 13 residues. V shed 8 bases and J 3 bases; nucleotides not matched to a gene: 6. The CDR3 bases are TGTGCCAGTGGACAGGGAGAAATCTACGAGCAGTACTTC. This gives the protein CASGQGEIYEQYF.

The rearrangement links TRBV9 to TRBJ2-5; 11 nucleotides line up with TRBD2. Trimming took 0 bases from V and 5 from J; bases not matched to a gene: 9. CDR3 size: 17 residues. CDR1 is SGDLS and CDR2 is YYNGEE in the germline V gene. CDR3 protein: CASSVASLAGGGETQYF. CDR3 nucleotide sequence: TGTGCCAGCAGCGTAGCTTCCCTAGCGGGAGGTGGGGAGACCCAGTACTTC.

The chain has TRBV10-3 and TRBJ1-3; D gene uncertain. CDR3 length: 15 amino acids. V gave up 0 bases and J gave up 0 bases, with 6 bases separating them. Looked up from germline, CDR1 is ENHRY and CDR2 is SYGVKD. The CDR3 nucleotides read TGTGCCATCAGTGAGTCCCCCGTCTCTGGAAACACCATATATTTT. Translated: CAISESPVSGNTIYF.

The CDR3 DNA reads as TGTGCCAGCAGCCAGAGGGACAGGGCCTACAATGAGCAGTTCTTC. It encodes CASSQRDRAYNEQFF. This chain connects TRBV7-9 to TRBJ2-1; 9 positions match TRBD1. The CDR3 spans 15 residues. Germline V gene sequence: CDR1 SEHNR, CDR2 FQNEAQ (reference sequence). With 5 bases clipped from V and 2 bases from J, the junction kept 4 bases outside the gene matches. Drawing the rest from reference TRBV7-9 and TRBJ2-1, the complete variable domain is DTGVSQNPRHKITKRGQNVTFRCDPISEHNRLYWYRQTLGQGPEFLTYFQNEAQLEKSRLLSDRFSAERPKGSFSTLEIQRTEQGDSAMYLCASSQRDRAYNEQFFGPGTRLTVL.

The genes are TRBV5-1 and TRBJ1-2; 9 bases agree with TRBD1. This CDR3 contains 14 residues. The ends lost 4 bases at V and 0 bases at J; junction bases unmatched: 1. Looked up from germline, CDR1 is SGHRS and CDR2 is YFSETQ. CDR3 sequence (DNA): TGCGCCAGCAGCCGGGACAGGGCTAACTATGGCTACACCTTC. Its translation is CASSRDRANYGYTF.

This chain connects TRBV19 to TRBJ1-6, with 7 bases that match TRBD1. CDR3 length equals 15 residues. CDR1 and CDR2 from the germline V gene are LNHDA and SQIVND (reference sequence). The V and J ends lost 7 bases and 2 bases, in that order; junction bases with no gene match: 5. As DNA, the CDR3 is TGTGCCAGTAAAACCGGGACAGCCTATAATTCACCCCTCCACTTT. Its translation is CASKTGTAYNSPLHF.

The chain joins TRBV28 to TRBJ1-5, with TRBD1 as a possible D gene (6 bases). Germline assignment: CDR1 MDHEN and CDR2 SYDVKM. With 5 bases removed from V and 2 bases from J, the gap between germline ends came to 13 bases. The CDR3 loop spans 15 amino acids. The CDR3: CASSGGGLGNQPQHF. The DNA of the CDR3 is TGTGCCAGCAGTGGCGGGGGCCTTGGCAATCAGCCCCAGCATTTT.

V and J are TRBV4-3 and TRBJ1-5; D call uncertain. Trimming took off 4 bases at V and 7 bases at J, with 11 bases between the two ends. Germline-derived CDR1 and CDR2 are LGHNA and YSLEER. The CDR3 totals 13 residues. The CDR3 region has the DNA TGCGCCAGCAGCCTCGGGGTTAGGCAGCCCCAGCATTTT. Translated, it gives CASSLGVRQPQHF.

J is TRBJ1-6 and V is TRBV19; unclear D gene. Looked up from germline, CDR1 is LNHDA and CDR2 is SQIVND (reference sequence). Trimming stripped 3 bases from V and 10 bases from J, with 7 bases between. This CDR3 has 12 amino acids. The CDR3 coding sequence is TGTGCCAGTAGTATGCTGAGATCACCCCTCCACTTT. The encoded protein is CASSMLRSPLHF.

CDR3 DNA: TGTGCCAGCAGCTTAAGGTCCGGGAGCAATCAGCCCCAGCATTTT. Translated: CASSLRSGSNQPQHF. The V call is TRBV11-2, the J call TRBJ1-5; D call uncertain. This CDR3 comprises 15 residues. Deletions cut 2 bases from V and 1 base from J, with 9 bases between. Germline lookup yields CDR1 SGHAT and CDR2 FQNNGV.

This clone has a handful of counts. This rearrangement joins TRBV18 to TRBJ1-5; D may be TRBD1 (5 bases). There are 14 residues in the CDR3. Trimming took 3 bases from V and 3 from J, leaving 9 bases between them. From germline, CDR1 is KGHSH and CDR2 LQKENI. In DNA form, the CDR3 reads TGTGCCAGCTCACCTGACAGATCCAATCAGCCCCAGCATTTT. Residues: CASSPDRSNQPQHF.

The chain recombines TRBV7-2 with TRBJ1-3; 7 bases agree with TRBD1. There are 15 residues in the CDR3. V gave up 4 bases and J gave up 1 base; unmatched junction bases: 4. Germline V gene data show CDR1 as SGHTA and CDR2 as FQGNSA. The CDR3 DNA is TGTGCCAGCAGCTGGACGGGACAGTCTGGAAACACCATATATTTT. Its translation: CASSWTGQSGNTIYF. The full variable domain, with the rest looked up from reference TRBV7-2 and TRBJ1-3, is GAGVSQSPSNKVTEKGKDVELRCDPISGHTALYWYRQSLGQGLEFLIYFQGNSAPDKSGLPSDRFSAERTGGSVSTLTIQRTQQEDSAVYLCASSWTGQSGNTIYFGEGSWLTVV.

J is TRBJ2-4 and V is TRBV7-9, with D perhaps matching TRBD1 (5 bases). Trimming left V 5 bases short and J 7 bases short, with 15 bases between. The V gene's germline CDR1 is SEHNR and CDR2 FQNEAQ (reference sequence). CDR3 length: 14 amino acids. The CDR3 DNA is TGTGCCAGCAGCCCCAGTGCAGGGATTAACATTCAGTACTTC. Protein product: CASSPSAGINIQYF.